This is a list of T cell receptor beta chains from one sample in a study of T cell repertoires in cytomegalovirus infection. TCRdb passed the reads through MiXCR, listing each CDR3 protein once. The sample has 200,000 to 300,000 distinct CDR3 sequences; approximately 13% are singletons. The specimen was PBMCs. The source of these receptors is a human donor in good health (CMV status not recorded). Some clones in this sample may be carry-over from other donors' samples. The CDR3 runs from the conserved cysteine through the conserved F or W. The order of the fields is D gene, J gene, clone size, V gene, CDR3 DNA, CDR3 protein. A D gene is named only where the DNA matches it firmly. For some rows the clone size is stated as once, few or many, or as a class when expanded; others skip it.

d_gene: .; j_gene: TRBJ2-7; abundance: many; v_gene: TRBV6-2/TRBV6-3; CDR3nt: TGTGCCAGCAGTTACGGCGCGCCTCGTAACGAGCAGTACTTC; CDR3aa: CASSYGAPRNEQYF
d_gene: .; j_gene: TRBJ2-3; abundance: many; v_gene: TRBV6-5; CDR3nt: TGTGCCAGCAGTTACCAAGGGGCGCGCACAGATACGCAGTATTTT; CDR3aa: CASSYQGARTDTQYF
d_gene: .; j_gene: TRBJ2-6; abundance: many; v_gene: TRBV15; CDR3nt: TGTGCCACCAGCACAGGGGCGGGGTCTGGGGCCAACGTCCTGACTTTC; CDR3aa: CATSTGAGSGANVLTF
d_gene: TRBD1; j_gene: TRBJ2-2; abundance: .; v_gene: TRBV29-1; CDR3nt: TGCAGCGGGTCGGACAGGGGTCGAACCGGGGAGCTGTTTTTT; CDR3aa: CSGSDRGRTGELFF
d_gene: .; j_gene: TRBJ2-1; abundance: .; v_gene: TRBV6-2/TRBV6-3; CDR3nt: TGTGCCAGCAGTGATCCCGGGACATCGGCCTCCTACAATGAGCAGTTCTTC; CDR3aa: CASSDPGTSASYNEQFF
d_gene: TRBD2; j_gene: TRBJ2-1; abundance: .; v_gene: TRBV6-2/TRBV6-3; CDR3nt: TGTGCCAGCAGCGACCCAACTAGCGGGAGGAGGGATGAGCAGTTCTTC; CDR3aa: CASSDPTSGRRDEQFF
d_gene: .; j_gene: TRBJ2-7; abundance: .; v_gene: TRBV18; CDR3nt: TGTGCCAGCTCACCCGTCGACAGGCACTACGAGCAGTACTTC; CDR3aa: CASSPVDRHYEQYF
d_gene: .; j_gene: TRBJ2-3; abundance: many; v_gene: TRBV12-3/TRBV12-4; CDR3nt: TGTGCCACCCTGAGGGCCTCCACAGATACGCAGTATTTT; CDR3aa: CATLRASTDTQYF
d_gene: TRBD1; j_gene: TRBJ1-2; abundance: few; v_gene: TRBV29-1; CDR3nt: TGCAGCGTTCGCGGACAGGGAGCCGTCTATGGCTACACCTTC; CDR3aa: CSVRGQGAVYGYTF
d_gene: .; j_gene: TRBJ2-3; abundance: .; v_gene: TRBV5-6; CDR3nt: TGTGCCAGCAGCTTGGCGGCGGGCCAGCGCACAGATACGCAGTATTTT; CDR3aa: CASSLAAGQRTDTQYF
d_gene: .; j_gene: TRBJ1-2; abundance: many; v_gene: TRBV14; CDR3nt: TGTGCCAGCAGCCAAGTGGCGGGGGCCTACTATGGCTACACCTTC; CDR3aa: CASSQVAGAYYGYTF
d_gene: .; j_gene: TRBJ1-4; abundance: .; v_gene: TRBV19; CDR3nt: TGTGCCAGTAGTATCGGACCTGCAACTAATGAAAAACTGTTTTTT; CDR3aa: CASSIGPATNEKLFF
d_gene: TRBD1; j_gene: TRBJ1-6; abundance: many; v_gene: TRBV19; CDR3nt: TGTGCCAGTAGTAACCCGGGACAGACAAGTTCACCCCTCCACTTT; CDR3aa: CASSNPGQTSSPLHF
d_gene: TRBD2; j_gene: TRBJ2-5; abundance: .; v_gene: TRBV20-1; CDR3nt: TGCAGTGCTAGTATTGGACTAGCGGGAGGTGGGGAGACCCAGTACTTC; CDR3aa: CSASIGLAGGGETQYF
d_gene: .; j_gene: TRBJ1-1; abundance: .; v_gene: TRBV23-1; CDR3nt: TGCGCCAGCAGTCAATCGGGGAACACTGAAGCTTTCTTT; CDR3aa: CASSQSGNTEAFF
d_gene: TRBD2; j_gene: TRBJ2-3; abundance: few; v_gene: TRBV20-1; CDR3nt: TGCAGTGCTAGATATAGCGGGAGGACAGATACGCAGTATTTT; CDR3aa: CSARYSGRTDTQYF
d_gene: TRBD2; j_gene: TRBJ2-1; abundance: .; v_gene: TRBV4-1; CDR3nt: TGCGCCAGCAGCCAAGATCCGGGACTAGCGGGAGGGCATGAGCAGTTCTTC; CDR3aa: CASSQDPGLAGGHEQFF
d_gene: .; j_gene: TRBJ1-1; abundance: .; v_gene: TRBV27; CDR3nt: TGTGCCAGCTACCTTGGGTTGGGGGGCGAGTACACTGAAGCTTTCTTT; CDR3aa: CASYLGLGGEYTEAFF
d_gene: TRBD1; j_gene: TRBJ1-1; abundance: few; v_gene: TRBV5-6; CDR3nt: TGTGCCAGCAGCTTGATAGACAGGGGGCAGTCAGCTTTCTTT; CDR3aa: CASSLIDRGQSAFF
d_gene: .; j_gene: TRBJ2-5; abundance: many; v_gene: TRBV7-6; CDR3nt: TGTGCCAGCAGCCTTGGACTTAAAGAGACCCAGTACTTC; CDR3aa: CASSLGLKETQYF
d_gene: .; j_gene: TRBJ1-1; abundance: few; v_gene: TRBV20-1; CDR3nt: TGCAGTGCTAGTCTGGCAGCCCAGAAGAACACTGAAGCTTTCTTT; CDR3aa: CSASLAAQKNTEAFF
d_gene: TRBD1; j_gene: TRBJ1-1; abundance: .; v_gene: TRBV7-6; CDR3nt: TGTGCCAGCAGCTCCACCCGGCGGACAGGGACCACTGAAGCTTTCTTT; CDR3aa: CASSSTRRTGTTEAFF
d_gene: .; j_gene: TRBJ1-1; abundance: .; v_gene: TRBV18; CDR3nt: TGTGCCAGCTCACCTGAGCCTATGAACACTGAAGCTTTCTTT; CDR3aa: CASSPEPMNTEAFF
d_gene: .; j_gene: TRBJ2-6; abundance: .; v_gene: TRBV4-1; CDR3nt: TGCGCCAGCAGCCCAGAGCCGGTCCTAGGTCCGGGGGCCAACGTCCTGACTTTC; CDR3aa: CASSPEPVLGPGANVLTF
d_gene: TRBD2; j_gene: TRBJ2-2; abundance: .; v_gene: TRBV7-3; CDR3nt: TGTGCCAGCAGCCCAAACAGCGGGGGGTACACCGGGGAGCTGTTTTTT; CDR3aa: CASSPNSGGYTGELFF
d_gene: .; j_gene: TRBJ1-2; abundance: few; v_gene: TRBV11-2; CDR3nt: TGTGCCAGCAGGCCCAGGGGTCAGGGCTATGGCTACACCTTC; CDR3aa: CASRPRGQGYGYTF
d_gene: TRBD1; j_gene: TRBJ1-1; abundance: many; v_gene: TRBV7-6; CDR3nt: TGTGCCAGCAGCTTGACCCCAGGGGGCTGGACTGAAGCTTTCTTT; CDR3aa: CASSLTPGGWTEAFF
d_gene: .; j_gene: TRBJ1-1; abundance: many; v_gene: TRBV7-2; CDR3nt: TGTGCCAGCAGCTTAGGAGACAGGCTCACTGAAGCTTTCTTT; CDR3aa: CASSLGDRLTEAFF
d_gene: TRBD2; j_gene: TRBJ2-1; abundance: many; v_gene: TRBV7-2; CDR3nt: TGTGCCAGCAGCCCCGGGGCTAGCGGGCGCTTAAGCTCCTACAATGAGCAGTTCTTC; CDR3aa: CASSPGASGRLSSYNEQFF
d_gene: TRBD2; j_gene: TRBJ2-3; abundance: many; v_gene: TRBV6-4; CDR3nt: TGTGCCAGCAGTTCCGGGACTAGCTCAGATACGCAGTATTTT; CDR3aa: CASSSGTSSDTQYF
d_gene: TRBD2; j_gene: TRBJ2-5; abundance: many; v_gene: TRBV7-2; CDR3nt: TGTGCCAGCAGCTTGGGTAGCGGGAGGGCCATGGCTGTGACCCAGTACTTC; CDR3aa: CASSLGSGRAMAVTQYF
d_gene: .; j_gene: TRBJ1-1; abundance: few; v_gene: TRBV10-3; CDR3nt: TGTGCCGTCGGCAACACTGAAGCTTTCTTT; CDR3aa: CAVGNTEAFF
d_gene: TRBD1; j_gene: TRBJ1-2; abundance: few; v_gene: TRBV29-1; CDR3nt: TGCAGCGCACTGCACAGGGGGCTCTATGGCTACACCTTC; CDR3aa: CSALHRGLYGYTF
d_gene: .; j_gene: TRBJ2-3; abundance: few; v_gene: TRBV3-1; CDR3nt: TGTGCCAGCAGCCGTGGAGGGGGTACAGATACGCAGTATTTT; CDR3aa: CASSRGGGTDTQYF
d_gene: .; j_gene: TRBJ1-1; abundance: few; v_gene: TRBV5-1; CDR3nt: TGCGCCAGCAGCATGGTCGGGGGCCCGAACACTGAAGCTTTCTTT; CDR3aa: CASSMVGGPNTEAFF
d_gene: .; j_gene: TRBJ2-5; abundance: few; v_gene: TRBV6-2/TRBV6-3; CDR3nt: TGTGCCAGCAGTAAGGACCGGGAGACCCAGTACTTC; CDR3aa: CASSKDRETQYF
d_gene: TRBD1; j_gene: TRBJ2-7; abundance: .; v_gene: TRBV19; CDR3nt: TGTGCCAGCGGACAGGGGGCGAGGAACGAGCAGTACTTC; CDR3aa: CASGQGARNEQYF
d_gene: .; j_gene: TRBJ2-1; abundance: .; v_gene: TRBV10-3; CDR3nt: TGTGCCATCAGCCCAGCAAGTTCCTACAATGAGCAGTTCTTC; CDR3aa: CAISPASSYNEQFF
d_gene: TRBD1; j_gene: TRBJ2-5; abundance: .; v_gene: TRBV7-3; CDR3nt: TGTGCCAGCAGCTTACGGGGACAGGGGCTCCAAGAGACCCAGTACTTC; CDR3aa: CASSLRGQGLQETQYF
d_gene: .; j_gene: TRBJ1-1; abundance: few; v_gene: TRBV20-1; CDR3nt: TGCAGTGCGGGGGCAGGGACGAACACTGAAGCTTTCTTT; CDR3aa: CSAGAGTNTEAFF
d_gene: TRBD1; j_gene: TRBJ1-3; abundance: .; v_gene: TRBV20-1; CDR3nt: TGCAGTGCCACCGACAGGGCTGGAAACACCATATATTTT; CDR3aa: CSATDRAGNTIYF
d_gene: .; j_gene: TRBJ2-5; abundance: many; v_gene: TRBV7-6; CDR3nt: TGTGCCAGCAGCTTACCAAGCTTGCAAGAGACCCAGTACTTC; CDR3aa: CASSLPSLQETQYF
d_gene: TRBD1; j_gene: TRBJ1-4; abundance: few; v_gene: TRBV19; CDR3nt: TGTGCCAGTAGTCAACCGGGACAGGCTGAAAAACTGTTTTTT; CDR3aa: CASSQPGQAEKLFF
d_gene: .; j_gene: TRBJ2-7; abundance: few; v_gene: TRBV29-1; CDR3nt: TGCAGCGTTGAAGAACAGACCTACGAGCAGTACTTC; CDR3aa: CSVEEQTYEQYF
d_gene: TRBD2; j_gene: TRBJ2-3; abundance: few; v_gene: TRBV18; CDR3nt: TGTGCCAGCTCACCACTCGCTAGCGGAGGGAACACAGATACGCAGTATTTT; CDR3aa: CASSPLASGGNTDTQYF
d_gene: .; j_gene: TRBJ2-1; abundance: many; v_gene: TRBV14; CDR3nt: TGTGCCAGCAGCCAATCCCAGGGAACGTCGGGGAAGCACTACAATGAGCAGTTCTTC; CDR3aa: CASSQSQGTSGKHYNEQFF
d_gene: .; j_gene: TRBJ1-1; abundance: .; v_gene: TRBV23-1; CDR3nt: TGCGCCAGCAGTCAATCTCGAAACAGGGAGAAGTACACTGAAGCTTTCTTT; CDR3aa: CASSQSRNREKYTEAFF
d_gene: .; j_gene: TRBJ1-6; abundance: .; v_gene: TRBV20-1; CDR3nt: TGCAGTGCCGAGGGCAGGGTCGGTTCACCCCTCCACTTT; CDR3aa: CSAEGRVGSPLHF
d_gene: .; j_gene: TRBJ2-1; abundance: few; v_gene: TRBV29-1; CDR3nt: TGCAGCGTTCTTCCTCGGCTAGCCCACCCCAAGTCCAATGAGCAGTTCTTC; CDR3aa: CSVLPRLAHPKSNEQFF
d_gene: .; j_gene: TRBJ1-6; abundance: few; v_gene: TRBV6-2/TRBV6-3; CDR3nt: TGTGCCAGCAGTTACTGGGGCGGCTCACCCCTCCACTTT; CDR3aa: CASSYWGGSPLHF
d_gene: .; j_gene: TRBJ2-5; abundance: .; v_gene: TRBV20-1; CDR3nt: TGCAGTGCTAGTTTAGCCCTAAGCCCCCAAGAGACCCAGTACTTC; CDR3aa: CSASLALSPQETQYF
d_gene: .; j_gene: TRBJ2-7; abundance: many; v_gene: TRBV7-2; CDR3nt: TGTGCCAGCAGCTCCGATTCGAACCAGTTCTACGAGCAGTACTTC; CDR3aa: CASSSDSNQFYEQYF
d_gene: TRBD2; j_gene: TRBJ2-3; abundance: .; v_gene: TRBV2; CDR3nt: TGTGCCAGCAGTGACCTACCCGGGGGGGCCGACCGGACGCAGTATTTT; CDR3aa: CASSDLPGGADRTQYF
d_gene: .; j_gene: TRBJ2-5; abundance: many; v_gene: TRBV6-1; CDR3nt: TGTGCCAGCAACCCTACAGGGAGGGAAGAGACCCAGTACTTC; CDR3aa: CASNPTGREETQYF
d_gene: .; j_gene: TRBJ2-4; abundance: few; v_gene: TRBV28; CDR3nt: TGTGCCAGCAGTTTACCCCGCGTTGGATTAGCCAAAAACATTCAGTACTTC; CDR3aa: CASSLPRVGLAKNIQYF
d_gene: .; j_gene: TRBJ2-5; abundance: .; v_gene: TRBV29-1; CDR3nt: TGCAGCGTTGAAAAGTCACCCAAAGGGACCCAGTACTTC; CDR3aa: CSVEKSPKGTQYF
d_gene: .; j_gene: TRBJ2-2; abundance: few; v_gene: TRBV7-9; CDR3nt: TGTGCCAGCACCTTAGGCGCAGGGGAAACCGGGGAGCTGTTTTTT; CDR3aa: CASTLGAGETGELFF
d_gene: .; j_gene: TRBJ2-7; abundance: many; v_gene: TRBV7-2; CDR3nt: TGTGCCAGCAGCTTCGGTCAGGGGATAACCTACGAGCAGTACTTC; CDR3aa: CASSFGQGITYEQYF
d_gene: .; j_gene: TRBJ2-2; abundance: .; v_gene: TRBV28; CDR3nt: TGTGCCAGCTACACGGGACAAAGCACCGGGGAGCTGTTTTTT; CDR3aa: CASYTGQSTGELFF
d_gene: .; j_gene: TRBJ2-7; abundance: many; v_gene: TRBV6-2/TRBV6-3; CDR3nt: TGTGCCAGCAGTCGGGGACACCGCTCCTACGAGCAGTACTTC; CDR3aa: CASSRGHRSYEQYF